This T cell receptor beta chain was captured in a study of cytomegalovirus exposure and HLA in healthy donors. Study results and caveats: A later analysis appeared to link common viral pathogens to several of the most significant clusters.

Regarding this clone: What it recognizes is unknown.

The primer mix had 60 Vbeta and 13 Jbeta primers. Measured with immunoSEQ multiplex PCR; TCRdb has only the in-frame clones, and not every one. This sample has around 97,000 clones, with around 77% found just once. The CDR3 runs 18 residues. The V and J ends lost 7 bases and 1 base, in that order; junction bases with no gene match: 10. CDR1 and CDR2 from the germline V gene are MNHEY and SMNVEV (reference sequence). The receptor was derived from a man aged 50 or older in good health and CMV-seropositive. V is TRBV27 and J is TRBJ2-3; 14 bases fit TRBD2. Sequenced sample: PBMCs. Here the CDR3 reads CASTNRLAGGSRTDTQYF. The CDR3 DNA reads as TGTGCCAGCACCAACAGACTAGCGGGAGGGTCCCGCACAGATACGCAGTATTTT.